This is a list of T cell receptor beta chains from one sample in a study of T cell repertoires in cytomegalovirus infection. These receptors have no known antigen. TCRdb passed the reads through MiXCR, listing each CDR3 protein once. The sample lists 60,000 to 75,000 distinct CDR3 sequences, under 30% occurring once. Source: CD8+ T cells from cultured PBMCs, taken from culture after CMV antigen stimulation. These receptors all come from a human donor in good health (CMV status not recorded). Some clones in this sample may be carry-over from other donors' samples. Both conserved end residues are part of each CDR3. Each record gives: CDR3 length, D gene, J gene, V gene, clone size, CDR3 DNA, CDR3 protein. A D gene is named only where the DNA matches it firmly. Expanded clones are given a class, and other clones once, few, many or no size at all.

>14|.|TRBJ1-5|TRBV18|.
TGTGCCAGCCGTCCTGCAGGGGGCAATCAGCCCCAGCATTTT
CASRPAGGNQPQHF
>18|.|TRBJ2-3|TRBV6-2/TRBV6-3|.
TGTGCCAGCAGTTACTCGATCCACCGGGACTCCAAAACAGATACGCAGTATTTT
CASSYSIHRDSKTDTQYF
>15|TRBD2|TRBJ2-7|TRBV5-6|.
TGTGCCAGCAGCCAGCTAGCGGGAGCTGCCTACGAGCAGTACTTC
CASSQLAGAAYEQYF
>16|TRBD2|TRBJ2-2|TRBV9|.
TGTGCCAGCAGCGTACGACTAGCGGAGAACACCGGGGAGCTGTTTTTT
CASSVRLAENTGELFF
>13|.|TRBJ1-2|TRBV5-6|.
TGTGCCAGCAGCTCCGGGGTTGGCTATGGCTACACCTTC
CASSSGVGYGYTF
>12|.|TRBJ2-7|TRBV20-1|.
TGCAGTGCTAGAGACCGCGGGAACGAGCAGTACTTC
CSARDRGNEQYF
>15|TRBD1|TRBJ1-5|TRBV7-8|few
TGTGCCAGCAGCTTCGGACAGGGAAGCAATCAGCCCCAGCATTTT
CASSFGQGSNQPQHF
>19|TRBD2|TRBJ2-3|TRBV11-2|.
TGTGTCAGCTTAGGTTTCGAGGTAGCGGGAGGCTTGGGCACAGATACGCAGTATTTT
CVSLGFEVAGGLGTDTQYF
>12|.|TRBJ2-2|TRBV30|few
TGTGCCTGGAGTGGGGTAGCCGGGGAGCTGTTTTTT
CAWSGVAGELFF
>15|TRBD2|TRBJ2-3|TRBV20-1|many
TGCAGTGCTGCCGGGACTAGCCAAGACCCAGATACGCAGTATTTT
CSAAGTSQDPDTQYF
>13|TRBD1|TRBJ2-7|TRBV7-9|many
TGTGCCAGCAGCCGGGACAGCTCCTACGAGCAGTACTTC
CASSRDSSYEQYF
>17|TRBD2|TRBJ2-1|TRBV28|.
TGTGCCAGCAGTTTCAAATGGACTAGCTTTTGGGTGAATGAGCAGTTCTTC
CASSFKWTSFWVNEQFF
>13|.|TRBJ1-5|TRBV27|many
TGTGCCAGCAGTTTATTAGGCAATCAGCCCCAGCATTTT
CASSLLGNQPQHF
>12|.|TRBJ1-6|TRBV10-3|.
TGTGCCATCGGTTTCGAAAATTCACCCCTCCACTTT
CAIGFENSPLHF
>14|TRBD1|TRBJ2-7|TRBV7-4|few
TGTGCCAGTAGCGCCAGACAGGGGGCGGACGAGCAGTACTTC
CASSARQGADEQYF
>14|.|TRBJ1-5|TRBV25-1|.
TGTGCCAGCAGTGGCGGGGAAAGCAATCAGCCCCAGCATTTT
CASSGGESNQPQHF
>13|TRBD1|TRBJ1-5|TRBV6-2/TRBV6-3|.
TGTGCCAGCAAAGACAGGGCAGAACAGCCCCAGCATTTT
CASKDRAEQPQHF
>13|TRBD2|TRBJ2-1|TRBV6-2/TRBV6-3|.
TGTGCCAGCGGGGGGAGGGGAGAGGATGAGCAGTTCTTC
CASGGRGEDEQFF
>16|TRBD1|TRBJ1-5|TRBV7-2|many
TGTGCCAGCAGCTCTGGGACAGGGGGTTTGGGGTGGCCCCAGCATTTT
CASSSGTGGLGWPQHF
>17|TRBD2|TRBJ2-3|TRBV28|many
TGTGCCAGCAGCCGTCGGACTAGCGGGGGGGCCGGAGATACGCAGTATTTT
CASSRRTSGGAGDTQYF
>18|TRBD2|TRBJ2-1|TRBV19|few
TGTGCCAGTAGTCCGGGACTAGCGGGGGGGCCCGCCTACAATGAGCAGTTCTTC
CASSPGLAGGPAYNEQFF
>13|.|TRBJ2-2|TRBV11-3|few
TGTGCCAGCAGCCCCAGGGGGGGCGGGGAGCTGTTTTTT
CASSPRGGGELFF
>14|.|TRBJ2-1|TRBV7-3|few
TGTGCCAGCAGCTACGACCGAGGGAGCAATGAGCAGTTCTTC
CASSYDRGSNEQFF